Given below is one TCR beta chain in context. What it binds is unknown. The ends lost 1 base at V and 4 bases at J; junction bases unmatched: 13. The CDR3 is 18 residues long. Germline V gives CDR1 LNHNV, CDR2 YYDKDF (reference sequence). This entry belongs to a study of graft-versus-host responses after intestinal transplantation. Study-level points and caveats: An association linked early post-transplant HvG declines with peak circulating GvH clone levels.

The assay was immunoSEQ multiplex PCR, and TCRdb's table has in-frame clones only and misses some. The sample records 14,000 or so clones, approximately 80% being singletons. The authors processed graft tissue to release intraepithelial and lamina propria lymphocytes. The TCR comes from a human patient who received an intestinal transplant, so some T cells may come from the graft donor. The chain employs TRBV15 and TRBJ1-2; 9 nucleotides line up with TRBD1. Sequencing used ileum tissue, obtained 26 to 27 days after intestinal transplant. The CDR3 loop reads CATSRAPDRGPRGYGYTF. CDR3 nucleotides: TGTGCCACCAGCAGAGCCCCGGACAGGGGTCCGCGGGGCTATGGCTACACCTTC.